This paragraph covers one TCR beta chain sequence. The sample originates from a study of cytomegalovirus exposure and HLA in healthy donors. Use of 60 Vbeta and 13 Jbeta primers characterized the PCR. Using immunoSEQ multiplex PCR, the repertoire was profiled, and TCRdb retains in-frame clones only, with some absent. The data hold roughly 80,000 clones, with roughly 63% observed a single time. CDR3 length: 17 residues. V was shortened by 1 base and J by 0 bases, with 15 bases between the two germline ends. CDR1 SGHTA and CDR2 FQGTGA come from the germline V gene. The chain uses TRBV7-3 and TRBJ2-5; a weak D match, TRBD2 (6 bases). This clonotype originated in a man between 25 and 39 years old in good health and CMV-seropositive. Sequenced input: PBMCs. CDR3 coding DNA: TGTGCCAGCAGCTTAAATCTCGTAGCGGCCAACCAAGAGACCCAGTACTTC. Amino acids: CASSLNLVAANQETQYF.